This T cell receptor (beta chain) was sequenced in a study of beta chain features in type 1 diabetes. Turning to the study itself: The study found patients and healthy donors alike in age, gender and cell yields.

The investigators reverse transcribed all of the isolated RNA, so they sequenced expressed TCRB transcripts. The assay was immunoSEQ multiplex PCR, and TCRdb's table has in-frame clones only and misses some. The sample contains fewer than 300,000 clones, approximately 10% of which appear only once. The germline V gene encodes CDR1 GTSNPN and CDR2 SVGIG (reference sequence). CDR3 length equals 14 residues. Trimming left V 2 bases short and J 9 bases short, with 17 bases between. Sorting that relied on CD45RO/CCR7/CD25/CD127/CD95/CD27 yielded CD4+ naive, central memory, regulatory and stem cell-like memory cells. In regard to this clone: The antigen remains unidentified.

Whole-study results and caveats: A pattern of fewer insertions and more deletions at VDJ junctions was seen in type 1 diabetes patients. Moderate but significant shortening of TCRB CDR3s was recorded in all four CD4+ subsets from Type 1 diabetes patients. Because the template was cDNA, high-expressing cells might be over-represented.

This clonotype was obtained from a man aged 25 to 45 with type 1 diabetes. The chain employs TRBV30 and TRBJ2-1, with TRBD2 as a possible D gene (6 bases). The material sequenced was naive CD4+ T cells from blood. The CDR3 region has the DNA TGTGCCTGGAGTTCTCAGGTCCGCGGGGTTGAGCAGTTCTTC. Translating it yields CAWSSQVRGVEQFF.